These 21 T cell receptor beta chains originate from one sample sequenced in a study of regulatory T cells in long-lasting Graves disease. Arm-PCR with iRepertoire HTBI primers amplified the CDR3 regions for these TCR beta libraries. TCRdb reprocessed the multiplex PCR reads with MiXCR, giving one entry per CDR3 protein. Of hundreds of thousands of distinct CDR3 sequences in the sample, 13% were seen once. The time point is: newly diagnosed GD, antithyroid drugs for less than 3 months. PBMC RNA served as the TCR library source. The same data also went into a second study, on T cells in Graves' hyperthyroidism and ophthalmopathy.

The sequences come from peripheral blood mononuclear cells (PBMCs), collected at new diagnosis, from a patient treated with antithyroid drugs. All receptors come from a man aged 25-45 years with Graves disease.

In regard to this clonotype: Germline and junction disagree at one end, which may indicate a read error. J is TRBJ2-6 and V is TRBV29-1; a weak D match, TRBD1 (5 bases). Germline V CDR1 and CDR2: SQVTM, ANQGSEA. The CDR3 sequence is 16 residues long. The CDR3 loop reads CSVRTIGFSGANVPTF. CDR3 in DNA: TGCAGCGTAAGGACAATTGGGTTCTCTGGGGCCAACGTCCCGACTTTC.

This clonotype was detected only a few times. V and J are TRBV24-1 and TRBJ2-5, with 14 bases fitting TRBD2. With V trimmed by 3 bases and J by 5 bases, 4 bases remained unmatched. Looked up from germline, CDR1 is KGHDR and CDR2 is SFDVKD. This CDR3 has 16 residues. The CDR3 loop is CATSDPGLAGAETQYF. CDR3 DNA sequence: TGTGCCACCAGTGATCCGGGACTAGCGGGAGCTGAGACCCAGTACTTC.

The sample holds many counts of this clonotype. This chain joins TRBV2 and TRBJ2-7; TRBD2 matches at 7 bases. Germline loops: CDR1 SNHLY, CDR2 FYNNEI. CDR3 length: 12 residues. V shed 7 bases and J 3 bases; nucleotides not matched to a gene: 3. The DNA of the CDR3 is TGTGCCAGCACGGGGGAGGGCTACGAGCAGTACTTC. The encoded protein is CASTGEGYEQYF.

There are a few counts of this clonotype. V and J are TRBV20-1 and TRBJ2-1; D is unresolved. V gave up 8 bases and J gave up 0 bases, with 14 bases separating them. In germline, CDR1 is DFQATT, CDR2 SNEGSKA (reference sequence). This CDR3 region has 14 residues. This CDR3 reads CSPNNRSSYNEQFF. Here the CDR3 DNA reads TGCAGTCCAAACAACCGTTCCTCCTACAATGAGCAGTTCTTC.

The genes are TRBV5-5 and TRBJ2-2; D gene unclear. This CDR3 has 15 amino acids. The germline gives CDR1 SGHKS, CDR2 YYEKEE (reference sequence). Deletions cut 0 bases from V and 1 base from J, with 7 bases between. The CDR3 nucleotides are TGTGCCAGCAGCTTGGCCGACTGGAACACCGGGGAGCTGTTTTTT. Protein product: CASSLADWNTGELFF.

This clonotype was counted many times. The chain recombines TRBV3-1 with TRBJ2-7, with D unclear. V dropped 3 bases and J dropped 3 bases, with 6 bases sitting between them. Germline CDR1 and CDR2: LGHDT and YNNKEL (reference sequence). This CDR3 has 12 residues. The CDR3 reads CASSQTFYEQYF. The CDR3 DNA is TGTGCCAGCAGCCAGACATTCTACGAGCAGTACTTC.

This clonotype has a count of ten or more. The chain combines TRBV12-3 or TRBV12-4 with TRBJ2-1, with D hard to call. The germline V and J ends were trimmed by 3 bases and 8 bases, with 5 bases remaining between them. The CDR3 covers 11 residues. CDR3 amino acids: CASSFGDEQFF. DNA for the CDR3: TGTGCCAGCAGTTTTGGGGATGAGCAGTTCTTC.

The chain joins TRBV29-1 to TRBJ2-1; TRBD1 aligns across 8 bases. CDR3 length: 14 amino acids. Germline V gives CDR1 SQVTM, CDR2 ANQGSEA. The V segment lost 3 bases and the J segment 15 bases; nucleotides outside the gene matches: 16. The CDR3 bases are TGCAGCGTTGACGCCCAAGAAGACAGGGGACGGGGGTTCTTC. Amino acids: CSVDAQEDRGRGFF.

This clonotype was picked up a small number of times. This sequence joins TRBV5-1 and TRBJ2-1, with D perhaps matching TRBD2 (6 bases). This CDR3 comprises 15 residues. Germline lookup yields CDR1 SGHRS and CDR2 YFSETQ. Trimming cost V 3 bases and J 5 bases, with 15 bases left between them. This CDR3 reads CASSSPGLLDNEQFF. The CDR3 DNA reads TGCGCCAGCAGCTCTCCGGGACTGCTAGACAATGAGCAGTTCTTC.

This clonotype was observed a few times. The chain carries TRBV6-1 and TRBJ1-4; 7 nucleotides align to TRBD1. From germline, CDR1 is MNHNS and CDR2 SASEGT. After removal of 8 bases from V and 4 bases from J, the junction contained 10 bases not matched to a gene. The CDR3 covers 15 residues. Here the CDR3 reads CASRDSPPFNEKLFF. CDR3 coding DNA: TGTGCCAGCCGGGACAGCCCTCCTTTTAATGAAAAACTGTTTTTT.

Only a few counts were recorded for this clonotype. Being one base from a much bigger clone, this may be a read error. This chain uses TRBV7-9 with TRBJ1-1; D gene ambiguous. Trimming removed 4 bases at V and 4 bases at J, with 10 bases between. Looked up from germline, CDR1 is SEHNR and CDR2 is FQNEAQ (reference sequence). This CDR3 has 13 amino acids. CDR3 residues: CASSSPGGTEAFF. Here the CDR3 DNA reads TGTGCCAGCAGCTCTCCAGGCGGCACTGAAGCTTTCTTT. Together with reference TRBV7-9 and TRBJ1-1, the CDR3 gives the full variable domain: DTGVSQNPRHKITKRGQNVTFRCDPISEHNRLYWYRQTLGQGPEFLTYFQNEAQLEKSRLLSDRFSAERPKGSFSTLEIQRTEQGDSAMYLCASSSPGGTEAFFGQGTRLTVV.

The table lists this clonotype with many counts. This sequence joins TRBV12-3 or TRBV12-4 and TRBJ2-7, with D perhaps matching TRBD2 (7 bases). The V end lost 8 bases, the J end lost 7 bases, and 15 bases lay between the germline ends. This CDR3 comprises 12 residues. DNA for the CDR3: TGTGCCAGCCGGGTGGGGAGGGGGGAGCAGTACTTC. Translating it yields CASRVGRGEQYF.

V is TRBV5-1 and J is TRBJ1-5; no clear D gene. Germline lookup yields CDR1 SGHRS and CDR2 YFSETQ. V was cut by 4 bases and J by 2 bases, with 10 bases left in between. The CDR3 is 14 amino acids. The DNA for the CDR3 is TGCGCCAGCAGCAAACCCATCCGCAATCAGCCCCAGCATTTT. Protein sequence: CASSKPIRNQPQHF.

This clonotype appeared many times. The CDR3 region has the DNA TGTGCCAGCAGCTTCGGGACAGTCGTCATCGGCTACACCTTC. This translates into CASSFGTVVIGYTF. V and J are TRBV5-6 and TRBJ1-2, with 7 nucleotides matching TRBD1. The CDR3 is made up of 14 amino acids. From germline, CDR1 is SGHDT and CDR2 YYEEEE. V trimming: 2 bases; J trimming: 8 bases; junction bases outside the gene matches: 9. The entire variable domain, with the rest obtained from reference TRBV5-6 and TRBJ1-2, is as follows: DAGVTQSPTHLIKTRGQQVTLRCSPKSGHDTVSWYQQALGQGPQFIFQYYEEEERQRGNFPDRFSGHQFPNYSSELNVNALLLGDSALYLCASSFGTVVIGYTFGSGTRLTVV.

This clonotype was observed a handful of times. The chain couples TRBV6-4 to TRBJ1-5; weak D call: TRBD1 (5 bases). Germline lookup yields CDR1 MRHNA and CDR2 SNTAGT. This CDR3 spans 16 amino acids. Deletions cut 4 bases from V and 2 bases from J, with 15 bases between. The CDR3 spells CASSVCLKGCNQPQHF. Here the CDR3 DNA reads TGTGCCAGCAGTGTATGTTTGAAGGGGTGCAATCAGCCCCAGCATTTT.

The J gene is TRBJ2-7, the V gene TRBV28; no definite D call. Germline CDR1 reads MDHEN; CDR2 reads SYDVKM. This CDR3 region has 14 residues. The V end was cut by 10 bases, the J end by 3 bases, with 19 bases between. The CDR3 loop reads CATQLGQSSYEQYF. CDR3 nucleotide sequence: TGTGCCACCCAACTTGGTCAAAGCAGCTACGAGCAGTACTTC.

As for this clonotype: This may arise from a read error, as a much more abundant clone is one base away. The gene calls are TRBV7-6 and TRBJ2-7; TRBD1 aligns across 9 bases. From germline, CDR1 is SGHVS and CDR2 FNYEAQ. This CDR3 spans 15 amino acids. CDR3: CANSPGTGNSNEQYF. The CDR3 nucleotides read TGTGCCAACAGCCCGGGGACAGGGAACAGCAACGAGCAGTACTTC. Looking up the rest from reference TRBV7-6 and TRBJ2-7 gives the full variable domain: GAGVSQSPRYKVTKRGQDVALRCDPISGHVSLYWYRQALGQGPEFLTYFNYEAQQDKSGLPNDRFSAERPEGSISTLTIQRTEQRDSAMYRCANSPGTGNSNEQYFGPGTRLTVT.

This clonotype was recorded many times. V usage is TRBV10-3 and J usage is TRBJ2-2; 13 nucleotides align to TRBD2. This CDR3 has 16 amino acids. Germline V gene lookup returns CDR1 ENHRY and CDR2 SYGVKD. After removal of 6 bases from V and 5 bases from J, the junction contained 6 bases not matched to a gene. In DNA, the CDR3 is TGTGCCATCAGCGGGACTAGCGGGGTCGGGACCGGGGAGCTGTTTTTT. Encoded protein: CAISGTSGVGTGELFF.

A word on this clonotype: A junction end diverges from the germline sequence, so it may reflect a read error. The chain employs TRBV5-1 and TRBJ1-4; the D gene is possibly TRBD1 (5 bases). CDR3 length equals 15 residues. The germline CDR1 and CDR2 sequences are SGHRS and YFSETQ. The chain's CDR3 is CANSLVGVEGEKLFF. The DNA of the CDR3 is TGCGCCAACAGCTTGGTGGGGGTCGAGGGTGAAAAACTGTTTTTT.

This clonotype was seen at least ten times. The chain is built from TRBV2 and TRBJ2-3; 9 nucleotides align to TRBD2. The CDR3 loop spans 15 amino acids. Germline-derived CDR1 and CDR2 are SNHLY and FYNNEI. With V trimmed by 2 bases and J by 1 base, 1 base remained unmatched. Here the CDR3 reads CASSERTSGTDTQYF. CDR3 nucleotides: TGTGCCAGCAGTGAACGGACTAGCGGCACAGATACGCAGTATTTT.

This clonotype was counted at least ten times. The CDR3 is CSVVPQSNEQFF. As DNA, the CDR3 is TGCAGCGTTGTTCCGCAGTCCAATGAGCAGTTCTTC. The chain employs TRBV29-1 and TRBJ2-1; no reliable D call. The CDR3 totals 12 residues. The germline V and J ends were trimmed by 4 bases and 6 bases, with 10 bases remaining between them. CDR1 SQVTM and CDR2 ANQGSEA come from the germline V gene.